This TCR beta chain was sequenced for a study of blood T cell repertoires in COVID-19. Germline values: CDR1 MNHEY, CDR2 SVGAGI. Trimming cost V 5 bases and J 3 bases, with 10 bases left between them. CDR3 length: 13 amino acids. Sequencing used immunoSEQ multiplex PCR; TCRdb keeps in-frame clones, though not all of them. The sample has around 18,000 clones, around 77% seen once. The sequence was collected from a man aged 70 or older with COVID-19, enrolled during active disease. Source material: peripheral blood. The rearrangement links TRBV6-5 to TRBJ1-2, with no clear D. The CDR3 DNA sequence: TGTGCCAGCAGTCCGGGAAGTGACTATGGCTACACCTTC. Residues: CASSPGSDYGYTF.